What follows describes a single T cell receptor beta chain. This table comes from immunoSEQ multiplex PCR, and its TCRdb copy is limited to in-frame clones, with some not included. The profile shows approximately 110,000 clones, about 85% of them singletons. The CDR3 has 15 amino acids. CDR1 is SGDLS, CDR2 YYNGEE, per germline. V was cut by 0 bases and J by 2 bases, with 11 bases left in between. This entry comes from a study of blood T cell repertoires in COVID-19. This rearrangement joins TRBV9 to TRBJ1-1; no clear D. The sequence derives from a man aged 50-59 years with acute or convalescent COVID-19. The material sequenced was peripheral blood. The CDR3, as DNA: TGTGCCAGCAGCGTAGCTCCAGACATTAACACTGAAGCTTTCTTT. Protein: CASSVAPDINTEAFF.